Presented here are 29 T cell receptor beta chains from one specimen sequenced in a study of blood T cell repertoires in COVID-19. The data were produced by immunoSEQ multiplex PCR, yet TCRdb's version contains in-frame clones alone and is incomplete. Among about 100,000 clones listed, about 77% were seen once. The sample consisted of peripheral blood. All receptors come from a woman between 70 and 85 years old with acute or convalescent COVID-19.

The rearrangement uses TRBV25-1 and TRBJ1-1; TRBD1 is a possible D gene (5 bases). This CDR3 has 14 residues. V was cut by 5 bases and J by 6 bases, with 16 bases left in between. CDR1 is MGHDK, CDR2 SYGVNS, per germline. The CDR3 reads CASSPSPQGAEAFF. The CDR3 region has the DNA TGTGCCAGCAGTCCATCCCCGCAGGGCGCTGAAGCTTTCTTT.

This clone is a singleton in its sample. CDR3: CASGGLLGTEAFF. CDR3 in DNA: TGTGCCAGCGGAGGACTCCTGGGAACTGAAGCTTTCTTT. The chain carries TRBV28 and TRBJ1-1; D unresolved. Germline lookup yields CDR1 MDHEN and CDR2 SYDVKM. This CDR3 has 13 amino acids. Deletions cut 8 bases from V and 5 bases from J, with 15 bases between. Full variable domain (outside the CDR3, taken from reference TRBV28 and TRBJ1-1): DVKVTQSSRYLVKRTGEKVFLECVQDMDHENMFWYRQDPGLGLRLIYFSYDVKMKEKGDIPEGYSVSREKKERFSLILESASTNQTSMYLCASGGLLGTEAFFGQGTRLTVV.

V gene TRBV7-2 combines with J gene TRBJ2-5, with 9 nucleotides matching TRBD2. The CDR3 consists of 16 residues. V dropped 1 base and J dropped 2; count of bases not matched to a gene: 5. Per the germline V gene, CDR1 is SGHTA and CDR2 is FQGNSA. CDR3 coding DNA: TGTGCCAGCAGCTTAGGTCTAGCGGGGCGACAAGAGACCCAGTACTTC. Amino acid sequence: CASSLGLAGRQETQYF.

The CDR3 nucleotides read TGTGCCAGCAGTGAAGCGGGACAGGGGACTCAGGGTACGCAGTATTTT. Its protein is CASSEAGQGTQGTQYF. J is TRBJ2-3 and V is TRBV6-1; 10 nucleotides align to TRBD1. V was clipped by 0 bases and J by 8 bases; unmatched bases: 8. Germline CDR1 MNHNS, CDR2 SASEGT. CDR3 length: 16 amino acids.

The J gene is TRBJ1-2, the V gene TRBV9; 9 nucleotides match TRBD1. The ends lost 10 bases at V and 10 bases at J; junction bases unmatched: 11. Per germline, CDR1 SGDLS and CDR2 YYNGEE. The CDR3 runs 12 residues. The CDR3 DNA reads as TGTGCCTCGCAGGACAGGGGCTCCTACTACACCTTC. Its translation: CASQDRGSYYTF.

This clone was seen only a few times. The gene calls are TRBV7-6 and TRBJ1-1, with TRBD1 matching over 9 bases. V lost 5 bases and J lost 1; bases outside the gene matches: 5. The CDR3 has 15 amino acids. Germline V gives CDR1 SGHVS, CDR2 FNYEAQ. DNA of the CDR3: TGTGCCAGCAGCGCAACAGGGGGCGCGAACACTGAAGCTTTCTTT. Encoded protein: CASSATGGANTEAFF.

The V and J genes are TRBV6-2 or TRBV6-3 and TRBJ2-5, with D perhaps TRBD1 (6 bases). Trimming left V 6 bases short and J 5 bases short, with 13 bases between. Germline V gives CDR1 MNHEY, CDR2 SVGEGT. CDR3 size: 13 residues. The CDR3 spells CASSPYRGETQYF. The CDR3 DNA reads as TGTGCCAGCAGCCCTTATAGGGGGGAGACCCAGTACTTC.

This chain links TRBV10-3 with TRBJ2-3; 8 positions agree with TRBD1. Per the germline V gene, CDR1 is ENHRY and CDR2 is SYGVKD. The CDR3 spans 14 residues. The V and J ends lost 6 bases and 1 base, in that order; junction bases with no gene match: 3. DNA of the CDR3: TGTGCCATCAGGGAGACAGGGGGCACAGATACGCAGTATTTT. This encodes CAIRETGGTDTQYF.

This clone was seen more than once but under ten times. The chain employs TRBV27 and TRBJ2-7; the D gene is possibly TRBD1 (6 bases). Trimming pared 2 bases from V and 5 bases from J, leaving 10 bases between. Germline V gene sequence: CDR1 MNHEY, CDR2 SMNVEV (reference sequence). The CDR3 consists of 13 residues. The DNA of the CDR3 is TGTGCCAGCAGTTTAAACGGGGACAACGAGCAGTACGTC. This encodes CASSLNGDNEQYV.

This clone was observed a handful of times. CDR3 nucleotides: TGTGCCAGCAGCTTAGATCGGACAGGGGGAGAGCTGTTTTTT. Encoded protein: CASSLDRTGGELFF. The gene calls are TRBV11-2 and TRBJ2-2; 10 bases match TRBD1. Germline CDR1 is SGHAT and CDR2 is FQNNGV. This CDR3 contains 14 residues. V shed 0 bases and J 11 bases; nucleotides not matched to a gene: 3.

This chain connects TRBV5-1 to TRBJ1-5, with D possibly matching TRBD1 (6 bases). The germline V gene has CDR1 SGHRS and CDR2 YFSETQ. V lost 4 bases and J lost 4, with 12 bases in between. This CDR3 region has 14 residues. The CDR3, as DNA: TGCGCCAGCAGCCTGGACAGTCTAAATCAGCCCCAGCATTTT. This translates into CASSLDSLNQPQHF.

This chain links TRBV5-5 with TRBJ1-5; D remains unclear. This CDR3 region has 15 residues. Trimming removed 4 bases from V and 4 bases from J, with 15 bases in between. CDR1 SGHKS and CDR2 YYEKEE come from the germline V gene (reference sequence). The CDR3 loop reads CASSPGGSGNQPQHF. The CDR3 nucleotides read TGTGCCAGCAGCCCCGGAGGTAGCGGTAATCAGCCCCAGCATTTT.

This clone was picked up a small number of times. V gene TRBV2 combines with J gene TRBJ1-2; 9 bases align to TRBD1. This CDR3 is 15 amino acids long. V lost 7 bases to trimming and J lost 4 bases; unmatched junction nucleotides: 10. Germline lookup yields CDR1 SNHLY and CDR2 FYNNEI. The CDR3 is CASNPDRGGSYGYTF. For the CDR3, the DNA is TGTGCCAGCAACCCGGACAGGGGAGGAAGCTATGGCTACACCTTC.

V usage is TRBV2 and J usage is TRBJ1-4, with TRBD1 matching over 9 bases. CDR1 and CDR2 from the germline V gene are SNHLY and FYNNEI. The junction had 3 bases not matched to a gene; V was cut back by 6 bases and J by 7 bases. This CDR3 contains 13 residues. This CDR3 reads CASRGTGLEKLFF. Here the CDR3 DNA reads TGTGCCAGCAGGGGGACAGGGCTTGAAAAACTGTTTTTT.

The CDR3: CASRLGNTGELFF. DNA for the CDR3: TGTGCCAGCAGACTTGGGAACACCGGGGAGCTGTTTTTT. The chain combines TRBV2 with TRBJ2-2; D is unclear. This CDR3 has 13 amino acids. Germline V lookup: CDR1 SNHLY, CDR2 FYNNEI. Trimming cost V 6 bases and J 1 base, with 6 bases left between them. Variable domain in full (rest from reference TRBV2 and TRBJ2-2): EPEVTQTPSHQVTQMGQEVILRCVPISNHLYFYWYRQILGQKVEFLVSFYNNEISEKSEIFDDQFSVERPDGSNFTLKIRSTKLEDSAMYFCASRLGNTGELFFGEGSRLTVL.

V and J are TRBV30 and TRBJ2-7, with 7 bases matching TRBD2. Germline lookup yields CDR1 GTSNPN and CDR2 SVGIG (reference sequence). The junction had 8 bases not matched to a gene; V was cut back by 4 bases and J by 2 bases. The CDR3 has 14 amino acids. CDR3 sequence (DNA): TGTGCCTGGACGGTGGGGGGGTCGACCTACGAGCAGTACTTC. It codes for CAWTVGGSTYEQYF.

This CDR3 is CSIGQGLNEKLFF. CDR3 bases: TGCAGCATCGGACAGGGGCTTAATGAAAAACTGTTTTTT. The chain employs TRBV29-1 and TRBJ1-4; TRBD1 aligns across 9 bases. The CDR3 contains 13 residues. Germline CDR1 and CDR2: SQVTM and ANQGSEA. Germline trimming cut 8 bases from V and 4 bases from J; bases unmatched to any gene: 5.

The chain uses TRBV29-1 and TRBJ1-3; no clear D. This CDR3 region has 15 residues. Trimming shortened V by 4 bases and J by 1 base, and 14 bases separated the two germline ends. Germline V gives CDR1 SQVTM, CDR2 ANQGSEA. The CDR3 nucleotides are TGCAGCGTTGCTCACAGCGGGCTGTCTGGAAACACCATATATTTT. Its translation: CSVAHSGLSGNTIYF.

This clone occurred once. V is TRBV19 and J is TRBJ1-2; 10 nucleotides agree with TRBD1. J lost 8 bases, V lost 4 bases, and 7 bases had no gene match. Germline assignment: CDR1 LNHDA and CDR2 SQIVND (reference sequence). There are 14 residues in the CDR3. In nucleotides, the CDR3 is TGTGCCAGTAGTACCACGGGGACAGGGGCCGGCTACACCTTC. This sequence encodes CASSTTGTGAGYTF. The variable domain in full, with the rest retrieved from reference TRBV19 and TRBJ1-2, is DGGITQSPKYLFRKEGQNVTLSCEQNLNHDAMYWYRQDPGQGLRLIYYSQIVNDFQKGDIAEGYSVSREKKESFPLTVTSAQKNPTAFYLCASSTTGTGAGYTFGSGTRLTVV.

This clone was seen once. Within the sample, other DNA sequences also encode this same CDR3. The chain combines TRBV19 with TRBJ2-7, with 8 bases fitting TRBD1. Trimming at V came to 4 bases and at J to 1 base, leaving 0 bases not matched to a gene. Germline assignment: CDR1 LNHDA and CDR2 SQIVND (reference sequence). The CDR3 sequence is 13 residues long. Written as DNA, the CDR3 is TGTGCCAGTAGTAGGGACAGGTCCTACGAGCAGTACTTC. Its translation is CASSRDRSYEQYF.

The V and J genes are TRBV4-2 and TRBJ2-2; no firm D call. This CDR3 has 16 residues. Germline lookup yields CDR1 LGHNA and CDR2 YNFKEQ. With 0 bases removed from V and 4 bases from J, the gap between germline ends came to 12 bases. CDR3 amino acids: CASSQEVRFITGELFF. The CDR3, as DNA: TGTGCCAGCAGCCAAGAGGTGCGGTTTATCACCGGGGAGCTGTTTTTT.

This rearrangement joins TRBV30 to TRBJ2-5, with TRBD1 identical over 9 bases. This CDR3 has 13 residues. The germline gives CDR1 GTSNPN, CDR2 SVGIG (reference sequence). V shed 0 bases, J shed 7 bases, and the junction held 3 bases outside the gene matches. CDR3 sequence reads: CAWSVQDRGTQYF. For the CDR3, the DNA is TGTGCCTGGAGTGTCCAGGACAGGGGGACCCAGTACTTC.

The chain couples TRBV7-8 to TRBJ2-7, with D perhaps TRBD2 (7 bases). Germline lookup yields CDR1 SGHVS and CDR2 FQNEAQ. The V end was cut by 3 bases, the J end by 6 bases, with 12 bases between. The CDR3 sequence is 13 residues long. CDR3 nucleotide sequence: TGTGCCAGCAGCTTGGGGGGGGGCTCCGAGCAGTACTTC. Amino acids: CASSLGGGSEQYF.

The chain employs TRBV12-5 and TRBJ2-1; TRBD2 matches at 11 bases. This CDR3 spans 17 amino acids. The germline V gene encodes CDR1 LGHNT and CDR2 FRNRAP. The ends lost 4 bases at V and 6 bases at J; junction bases unmatched: 11. The CDR3 nucleotides are TGTGCTAGTGGTTCAGGCCCCGGGACTAGCGGCTTCAATGAGCAGTTCTTC. It codes for CASGSGPGTSGFNEQFF.

The genes are TRBV7-9 and TRBJ1-6, with D tentatively TRBD1 (6 bases). Trimming removed 4 bases from V and 9 bases from J, with 10 bases in between. The CDR3 extends over 13 amino acids. Germline CDR1 is SEHNR and CDR2 is FQNEAQ (reference sequence). The CDR3 bases are TGTGCCAGCAGCTCCGGGACAAGTTCACCCCTCCACTTT. It encodes CASSSGTSSPLHF. Based on the CDR3 plus reference TRBV7-9 and TRBJ1-6, the full variable domain is DTGVSQNPRHKITKRGQNVTFRCDPISEHNRLYWYRQTLGQGPEFLTYFQNEAQLEKSRLLSDRFSAERPKGSFSTLEIQRTEQGDSAMYLCASSSGTSSPLHFGNGTRLTVT.

This clone has only one observation. This chain uses TRBV6-5 with TRBJ2-3, with D possibly matching TRBD2 (5 bases). This CDR3 is 15 amino acids long. V shed 6 bases and J shed 4 bases, with 17 bases lying between them. Germline V gene sequence: CDR1 MNHEY, CDR2 SVGAGI. This CDR3 is CASSREVGVPDTQYF. CDR3 in DNA: TGTGCCAGCAGCCGGGAAGTTGGGGTCCCAGATACGCAGTATTTT.

V gene TRBV13 combines with J gene TRBJ2-3; unclear D gene. Trimming removed 3 bases at V and 2 bases at J, with 9 bases between. This CDR3 contains 14 residues. CDR1 PRHDT and CDR2 FYEKMQ come from the germline V gene (reference sequence). CDR3 loop: CASSFYGDTDTQYF. CDR3 bases: TGTGCCAGCAGCTTTTACGGTGACACAGATACGCAGTATTTT.

J is TRBJ2-5 and V is TRBV2, with a weak D call TRBD2 (6 bases). V lost 6 bases and J lost 4, with 18 bases in between. This CDR3 spans 15 amino acids. Germline CDR1 reads SNHLY; CDR2 reads FYNNEI. The CDR3 here is CASSGGLFFGETQYF. For the CDR3, the DNA is TGTGCCAGCAGCGGTGGACTATTTTTTGGAGAGACCCAGTACTTC.

This clone was observed once. The J gene is TRBJ2-2, the V gene TRBV4-3, with D possibly TRBD1 on 6 matching bases. Per the germline V gene, CDR1 is LGHNA and CDR2 is YSLEER. V lost 1 base to trimming and J lost 4 bases, with 16 bases between them. This CDR3 contains 17 residues. The CDR3, as DNA: TGCGCCAGCAGCCAAGGGGGCTCGACAGGCAGCACCGGGGAGCTGTTTTTT. It codes for CASSQGGSTGSTGELFF.